This T cell receptor beta chain was identified in a study of CD8+CD57+ T cells in acquired aplastic anemia. Study information: Sorting CD4+ and CD8+ cells gave DNA averaging approximately 3 ug.

Genomic DNA served as template for TCR beta VDJ and CDR3 profiling. TCRdb analysed the reads with MiXCR anew, one entry per CDR3 protein. The table has 250,000 to 350,000 distinct CDR3 sequences, roughly 50% seen once. The CDR3 runs 14 residues. The V end lost 3 bases, the J end lost 10 bases, and 17 bases lay between the germline ends. Looked up from germline, CDR1 is SGDLS and CDR2 is YYNGEE. Note on this clonotype: The antigen remains undetermined.

The study's findings and limits: Comparison of patients with controls identified around 30 shared CD8+ CDR3 sequences. Any difference that existed in CD8+ Simpson's diversity between patients and controls was not significant.

The specimen was sorted CD4+, CD8+, or CD8+CD57+ T cells (not recorded which) from PBMCs. The receptor was isolated from a human donor with severe aplastic anemia or a healthy control (not recorded which). The chain links TRBV9 to TRBJ2-1; the D call may be TRBD1 or TRBD2 (5 bases each). The CDR3, as DNA: TGTGCCAGCAGCGCACACGACGGGACCTTGGAGCAGTTCTTC. Its protein is CASSAHDGTLEQFF.